This T cell receptor beta chain was sequenced during a study of cytomegalovirus exposure and HLA in healthy donors. Whole-study context: Around 79 million unique TCRs, all from HLA-typed donors, were included in an early release of the data. Findings and limits, study-wide: It was taken for granted in presence/absence analyses that sequencing depth across donors was roughly uniform. When a later analysis compared HLA-associated TCR beta chains with equally common others, the HLA-associated chains turned out to be more clonally expanded and to have lower generation probabilities.

PCR employed 60 Vbeta and 13 Jbeta primers. Original processing notes: Later analysis identified tens of millions of unique TCR beta chains, about 11 million shared. Assay used: immunoSEQ multiplex PCR; TCRdb lists only in-frame clones, some missing. D and trimming come from the DNA, and the V and J calls and clone size come from that table. The sample shows roughly 120,000 clones, 70% to 80% of them seen only once. As concerns this clone: The antigen remains unidentified.

The germline V gene encodes CDR1 LNHDA and CDR2 SQIVND (reference sequence). This CDR3 region has 13 residues. Trimming took 4 bases from V and 2 from J, leaving 9 bases between them. Material: PBMCs. The genes are TRBV19 and TRBJ2-7, with a tentative D call TRBD1 (5 bases). This clonotype was sampled from a woman between 40 and 55 years old in good health and CMV-seropositive. The CDR3 sequence is CASSSQGTYEQYF. In nucleotides, the CDR3 is TGTGCCAGTAGTAGCCAGGGAACCTACGAGCAGTACTTC.